The present TCR beta chain was sequenced within a study of response to subunit inactivated influenza vaccine. Findings and caveats of the study: The authors suggested that every seasonal influenza vaccination recruits few new T cells.

TCRdb fed the RT-PCR reads into MiXCR, producing one record per CDR3 protein. The sample lists just over 300,000 distinct CDR3 sequences, about 20% occurring once. There are 17 residues in the CDR3. Germline values: CDR1 MNHEY, CDR2 SVGEGT. The V end lost 5 bases, the J end lost 0 bases, and 17 bases lay between the germline ends. This clonotype appeared a few times. Its specificity is unknown. This TCR was sampled from a man aged 50-75 years who received an inactivated influenza vaccine. The V gene is TRBV6-2 or TRBV6-3, the J gene TRBJ1-5; D gene ambiguous. The sample in question was PBMCs from blood, obtained about 20 months after vaccination. The CDR3 region has the DNA TGTGCCAGCAGTGGTAGACTGACGGAATATAGCAATCAGCCCCAGCATTTT. It translates to CASSGRLTEYSNQPQHF.